The TCR beta chain under discussion was sequenced for a study of human T cells and chemical hapten exposure. Turning to the study itself: Cases of alopecia areata, totalis or universalis occurred in a predominantly female patient group. Study-wide findings and caveats: Versus controls, expanded TCRs had significantly more large CDR3 similarity clusters.

This clonotype was seen many times. Its antigen is unknown. TCRdb reprocessed the RACE reads via MiXCR and lists one record per CDR3 protein. The table lists approximately 320,000 distinct CDR3 sequences, approximately 5.8% of them singletons. Time point defined: pre-sensitization, week 0. Described treatment: therapeutic diphenylcyclopropenone sensitization with weekly scalp DPC. Germline V gene sequence: CDR1 SGHTA, CDR2 FQGNSA. V lost 5 bases and J lost 7; bases outside the gene matches: 6. The CDR3 runs to 15 residues. Sequences were derived from whole blood, sampled in connection with sensitization to the hapten diphenylcyclopropenone (DPC). J is TRBJ1-6 and V is TRBV7-2; TRBD1 matches at 9 bases. The sequence was obtained from a woman aged 18 to 35 with alopecia areata. Some clones in this sample may be carry-over from other donors' samples. In nucleotides, the CDR3 is TGTGCCAGCAGCCCAAGACAGGGGGGCAATTCACCCCTCCACTTT. Its translation: CASSPRQGGNSPLHF.